This T cell receptor (beta chain) is from a study of shared clonotypes between healthy human individuals. Sequencing used immunoSEQ multiplex PCR; TCRdb keeps in-frame clones, though not all of them. The sample lists 2 million to 3 million clones; 93% were seen once. Germline trimming cut 6 bases from V and 4 bases from J; bases unmatched to any gene: 11. The CDR3 loop spans 16 amino acids. The germline V gene encodes CDR1 SEHNR and CDR2 FQNEAQ (reference sequence). The rearrangement links TRBV7-9 to TRBJ2-2; TRBD2 matches at 7 bases. Sample: naive CD4+ T cells from PBMCs. Subset denoted: CD45RA+ positively selected. The clonotype originates from a man younger than 35 in good health. Some clones in this sample may be carry-over from other donors' samples. CDR3 sequence (DNA): TGTGCCAGCAGGCCCGGGCAGGGAGGGACCACCGGGGAGCTGTTTTTT. Translation gives CASRPGQGGTTGELFF.